This TCR beta chain came from a study of T cell changes during pregnancy in multiple sclerosis. This CDR3 spans 15 amino acids. Germline CDR1 reads MDHEN; CDR2 reads SYDVKM. J gave up 3 bases and V 5 bases, and 9 bases lay outside the gene matches. Only in-frame clones appear in the TCRdb table, and some are missing; sequencing was by immunoSEQ multiplex PCR. In the table there are about 87,000 clones, just under 95% of which are singletons. This clonotype was sampled from a female donor in good health, enrolled as a control in a pregnancy study. The chain has TRBV28 and TRBJ2-7; 8 bases line up with TRBD1. The specimen comprised peripheral blood, sampled in the third trimester of pregnancy. DNA of the CDR3: TGTGCCAGCAGTCCCTCGGACAGGGTAGACTACGAGCAGTACTTC. It translates to CASSPSDRVDYEQYF.